What follows are 31 T cell receptor beta chains derived from one specimen sequenced in a study of cytomegalovirus exposure and HLA in healthy donors. Primers for the PCR totalled 60 Vbeta and 13 Jbeta. TCRdb's table, derived via immunoSEQ multiplex PCR, lists solely in-frame clones and lacks some. The sample holds approximately 200,000 clones, around 79% seen once. Material: PBMCs. The receptors stem from a woman between 25 and 40 years old in good health and CMV-seropositive.

The chain is built from TRBV2 and TRBJ2-3, with 11 bases matching TRBD1. The germline gives CDR1 SNHLY, CDR2 FYNNEI. The CDR3 spans 14 residues. The ends lost 6 bases at V and 3 bases at J; junction bases unmatched: 2. CDR3 sequence (DNA): TGTGCCAGCAGCCGGGACAGGGGGACAGATACGCAGTATTTT. This encodes CASSRDRGTDTQYF.

This clone was seen more than once but under ten times. The rearrangement uses TRBV5-1 and TRBJ2-7, with D possibly TRBD1 on 6 matching bases. Trimming pared 3 bases from V and 9 bases from J, leaving 25 bases between. CDR1 is SGHRS, CDR2 YFSETQ, per germline. CDR3 length equals 16 residues. The CDR3 region is CASSSHDETGIDTQYF. As DNA, the CDR3 is TGCGCCAGCAGCTCCCACGACGAAACAGGGATCGACACGCAGTACTTC.

The rearrangement joins TRBV7-7 to TRBJ2-1; 9 positions agree with TRBD2. The germline CDR1 and CDR2 sequences are SSHAT and FNYEAQ (reference sequence). The CDR3 runs to 15 residues. V lost 1 base, J lost 5 bases, and 3 bases stayed unmatched. The CDR3 is CASSLGGGVNNEQFF. CDR3 nucleotide sequence: TGTGCCAGCAGCTTAGGCGGGGGGGTCAACAATGAGCAGTTCTTC.

The V and J genes are TRBV11-1 and TRBJ1-5; a weak D match, TRBD1 (5 bases). V was cut by 7 bases and J by 0 bases, with 25 bases left in between. CDR1 and CDR2 (germline): SGHAT, FQDESV (reference sequence). The CDR3 has 19 residues. The CDR3 nucleotides read TGTGCCAGCACCCACCCCGGGGGAAAGAACGCTTATAGCAATCAGCCCCAGCATTTT. Translating it yields CASTHPGGKNAYSNQPQHF.

CDR3 sequence: CASSQQDRVGYTF. CDR3 sequence (DNA): TGTGCCAGCAGTCAACAGGACAGGGTTGGCTACACCTTC. The chain combines TRBV27 with TRBJ1-2; 8 nucleotides align to TRBD1. The CDR3 consists of 13 residues. Per germline, CDR1 MNHEY and CDR2 SMNVEV (reference sequence). V dropped 5 bases and J dropped 7; count of bases not matched to a gene: 6.

CDR3 sequence reads: CASSLSTRNTEAFF. For the CDR3, the DNA is TGTGCCAGCAGCTTATCTACCCGGAACACTGAAGCTTTCTTT. The rearrangement uses TRBV7-2 and TRBJ1-1; D not certain. Trimming stripped 2 bases from V and 1 base from J, with 8 bases between. Looked up from germline, CDR1 is SGHTA and CDR2 is FQGNSA. This CDR3 is built from 14 residues. The whole variable domain, remainder taken from reference TRBV7-2 and TRBJ1-1, is GAGVSQSPSNKVTEKGKDVELRCDPISGHTALYWYRQSLGQGLEFLIYFQGNSAPDKSGLPSDRFSAERTGGSVSTLTIQRTQQEDSAVYLCASSLSTRNTEAFFGQGTRLTVV.

The chain employs TRBV14 and TRBJ1-2; a possible D gene is TRBD1 (5 bases). Germline CDR1 and CDR2: SGHDN and FVKESK. The CDR3 contains 16 residues. Between the trimmed V and J ends, which lost 4 bases and 4 bases, there was a span of 19 bases. CDR3 DNA: TGTGCCAGCAGCCCCCCCAGCGTGGGGCTCGTCTATGGCTACACCTTC. Amino acid sequence: CASSPPSVGLVYGYTF.

V usage is TRBV2 and J usage is TRBJ2-1; possibly TRBD2 for D (5 bases). Trimming cost V 4 bases and J 5 bases, with 9 bases left between them. This CDR3 spans 13 amino acids. Germline lookup yields CDR1 SNHLY and CDR2 FYNNEI. DNA for the CDR3: TGTGCCAGCAGTGGGAGCGGCCACAATGAGCAGTTCTTC. Its protein product is CASSGSGHNEQFF.

The genes are TRBV4-1 and TRBJ2-1, with 8 bases lining up with TRBD2. The trim removed 3 bases at V and 9 bases at J, leaving 16 bases unmatched. CDR1 is MGHRA and CDR2 is YSYEKL in the germline V gene. The CDR3 has 17 residues. The CDR3 sequence: CASSHVGRRRREGEQFF. In DNA form, the CDR3 reads TGCGCCAGCAGCCATGTGGGGAGGAGACGTCGGGAGGGTGAGCAGTTCTTC.

This clone showed up just once. The J gene is TRBJ2-5, the V gene TRBV29-1; TRBD1 agrees at 7 bases. The V gene end was trimmed by 6 bases and the J gene end by 0 bases; junction bases not matched to a gene: 7. The CDR3 totals 14 residues. Germline CDR1 reads SQVTM; CDR2 reads ANQGSEA. CDR3 residues: CSVEPGTDQETQYF. Written as DNA, the CDR3 is TGCAGCGTCGAACCTGGGACAGACCAAGAGACCCAGTACTTC.

This clone was seen a handful of times. The J gene is TRBJ2-2, the V gene TRBV11-2; maybe TRBD1 (6 bases). Per the germline V gene, CDR1 is SGHAT and CDR2 is FQNNGV. V lost 3 bases and J 4 bases, leaving 12 bases between the germline ends. CDR3 length: 15 amino acids. CDR3 bases: TGTGCCAGCAGCTTCGGACAGTTCGGCACCGGGGAGCTGTTTTTT. It translates to CASSFGQFGTGELFF.

V and J are TRBV2 and TRBJ2-1; 7 bases are shared with TRBD2. In germline, CDR1 is SNHLY, CDR2 FYNNEI. The length of the CDR3 is 14 residues. Trimming took 4 bases from V and 7 from J; bases not matched to a gene: 7. The CDR3 DNA sequence: TGTGCCAGCAGTGGTTTGCGGGGAGGGAATGAGCAGTTCTTC. Amino acids: CASSGLRGGNEQFF.

This chain joins TRBV5-1 and TRBJ2-1; tentative D call: TRBD1 (5 bases). Deletions cut 0 bases from V and 7 bases from J, with 14 bases between. There are 15 residues in the CDR3. Germline loops: CDR1 SGHRS, CDR2 YFSETQ. The CDR3 DNA is TGCGCCAGCAGCTTGGAGGACAACGGCCGGAATGAGCAGTTCTTC. It yields the protein CASSLEDNGRNEQFF.

The rearrangement links TRBV7-8 to TRBJ2-1; 8 bases fit TRBD2. The CDR3 loop spans 14 amino acids. V lost 1 base, J lost 13 bases, and 9 bases stayed unmatched. Germline CDR1 reads SGHVS; CDR2 reads FQNEAQ. CDR3 sequence reads: CASSLGVAGTRQFF. CDR3 DNA sequence: TGTGCCAGCAGCTTAGGGGTAGCCGGGACTAGACAGTTCTTC.

Turning to this clone: The identical CDR3 is also encoded by other nucleotide sequences in the sample. This chain connects TRBV11-2 to TRBJ1-1; possibly TRBD1 for D (5 bases). Germline-derived CDR1 and CDR2 are SGHAT and FQNNGV. This CDR3 has 15 amino acids. With 1 base removed from V and 2 bases from J, the gap between germline ends came to 11 bases. This CDR3 is CASSLGDSLNTEAFF. The CDR3 nucleotides read TGTGCCAGCAGCTTAGGTGACAGCTTAAACACTGAAGCTTTCTTT.

The CDR3 bases are TGCGCCAGCAGTGATAGGGGACTAGTGGAGGCTGGCGAGCAGTACTTC. Its protein product is CASSDRGLVEAGEQYF. This chain joins TRBV10-2 and TRBJ2-7, with 8 bases matching TRBD2. The CDR3 consists of 16 residues. The V segment lost 3 bases and the J segment 6 bases; nucleotides outside the gene matches: 13. The germline V gene encodes CDR1 WSHSY and CDR2 SAAADI.

The chain uses TRBV11-2 and TRBJ2-5; the D is unclear. This CDR3 is 17 amino acids long. V dropped 5 bases and J dropped 4 bases, with 23 bases sitting between them. Germline values: CDR1 SGHAT, CDR2 FQNNGV. The CDR3 spells CASSTALLIGVRETQYF. CDR3 nucleotides: TGTGCCAGCAGCACCGCTCTTTTAATTGGAGTACGAGAGACCCAGTACTTC.

J is TRBJ2-5 and V is TRBV5-4, with a tentative D call TRBD1 (5 bases). Germline values: CDR1 SGHNT, CDR2 YYREEE (reference sequence). The CDR3 length is 14 residues. Between the trimmed V and J ends, which lost 3 bases and 1 base, there was a span of 10 bases. The CDR3 region is CASSSQASQETQYF. The CDR3 DNA reads as TGTGCCAGCAGCTCACAGGCGTCCCAAGAGACCCAGTACTTC.

The chain combines TRBV4-1 with TRBJ1-3, with D unresolved. The CDR3 length is 15 residues. The ends were cut back, 1 base at V and 2 bases at J, with 9 bases in the middle. Germline CDR1 MGHRA, CDR2 YSYEKL. The DNA for the CDR3 is TGCGCCAGCAGCCAAGTAGACGAGGCTGGAAACACCATATATTTT. Translation: CASSQVDEAGNTIYF.

J is TRBJ2-5 and V is TRBV11-2; D is possibly TRBD2 (6 bases). Germline-derived CDR1 and CDR2 are SGHAT and FQNNGV. The length of the CDR3 is 13 residues. Deletions cut 4 bases from V and 5 bases from J, with 11 bases between. The CDR3 spells CASSWASAETQYF. The DNA for the CDR3 is TGTGCCAGCAGCTGGGCTAGCGCGGAGACCCAGTACTTC.

This chain joins TRBV6-5 and TRBJ2-7, with 8 bases aligning to TRBD1. With 2 bases clipped from V and 6 bases from J, the junction kept 6 bases outside the gene matches. The CDR3 spans 14 residues. The V gene's germline CDR1 is MNHEY and CDR2 SVGAGI. This CDR3 is CASSYVAGGVEQYF. Here the CDR3 DNA reads TGTGCCAGCAGTTACGTGGCAGGGGGCGTCGAGCAGTACTTC.

The chain combines TRBV29-1 with TRBJ2-2, with 7 nucleotides matching TRBD1. The V gene end was trimmed by 4 bases and the J gene end by 5 bases; junction bases not matched to a gene: 10. This CDR3 spans 15 amino acids. Germline loops: CDR1 SQVTM, CDR2 ANQGSEA. The CDR3 sequence: CSVGGGQFSTGELFF. The CDR3 DNA follows: TGCAGCGTTGGAGGGGGACAGTTTTCGACCGGGGAGCTGTTTTTT.

V is TRBV4-3 and J is TRBJ2-1; a weak D match, TRBD2 (5 bases). With 4 bases removed from V and 6 bases from J, the gap between germline ends came to 16 bases. CDR3 length: 15 amino acids. CDR1 LGHNA and CDR2 YSLEER come from the germline V gene. The CDR3: CASSLGLDRSNEQFF. CDR3 nucleotides: TGCGCCAGCAGCCTCGGACTCGACCGATCCAATGAGCAGTTCTTC.

This clone was recorded only once. Here the CDR3 DNA reads TGTGCCATCAGTGAGTCCCTGTCCTACGAGCAGTACTTC. Protein product: CAISESLSYEQYF. The rearrangement uses TRBV10-3 and TRBJ2-7; D is undetermined. Germline loops: CDR1 ENHRY, CDR2 SYGVKD. The CDR3 totals 13 residues. V lost 0 bases and J lost 1, with 4 bases in between.

This sequence joins TRBV5-8 and TRBJ2-5; the D gene is possibly TRBD1 (5 bases). The CDR3 runs 15 residues. Trimming left V 2 bases short and J 8 bases short, with 19 bases between. Germline CDR1 SGHTS, CDR2 YDEGEE. The CDR3: CASSFAIGPRGTQYF. DNA of the CDR3: TGTGCCAGCAGCTTTGCAATCGGACCAAGGGGCACCCAGTACTTC. Supplemented by reference TRBV5-8 and TRBJ2-5, the full variable domain reads EAGVTQSPTHLIKTRGQQATLRCSPISGHTSVYWYQQALGLGLQFLLWYDEGEERNRGNFPPRFSGRQFPNYSSELNVNALELEDSALYLCASSFAIGPRGTQYFGPGTRLLVL.

This chain uses TRBV5-1 with TRBJ1-3; 8 bases fit TRBD1. In germline, CDR1 is SGHRS, CDR2 YFSETQ. J lost 0 bases, V lost 0 bases, and 2 bases had no gene match. CDR3 length: 16 amino acids. The CDR3 nucleotides are TGCGCCAGCAGCTTGGGACAGGGGTACTCTGGAAACACCATATATTTT. This translates into CASSLGQGYSGNTIYF.

This clone was seen only a few times. This chain links TRBV29-1 with TRBJ1-1, with TRBD1 as a possible D gene (5 bases). Trimming left V 5 bases short and J 7 bases short, with 11 bases between. This CDR3 contains 11 residues. Germline lookup yields CDR1 SQVTM and CDR2 ANQGSEA. The chain's CDR3 is CSVFGGVEAFF. The DNA for the CDR3 is TGCAGCGTTTTTGGGGGGGTTGAAGCTTTCTTT.

The V gene is TRBV7-9, the J gene TRBJ2-5; D possibly corresponds to TRBD1 (6 bases). Trimming removed 3 bases from V and 1 base from J, with 18 bases in between. Germline loops: CDR1 SEHNR, CDR2 FQNEAQ (reference sequence). The CDR3 totals 17 residues. For the CDR3, the DNA is TGTGCCAGCAGCTTGATCAACCACCGGGACATCCAAGAGACCCAGTACTTC. This gives the protein CASSLINHRDIQETQYF.

The chain combines TRBV5-4 with TRBJ2-6, with TRBD1 matching over 7 bases. From germline, CDR1 is SGHNT and CDR2 YYREEE (reference sequence). V shed 4 bases, J shed 4 bases, and the junction held 8 bases outside the gene matches. CDR3 size: 16 residues. The DNA of the CDR3 is TGTGCCAGCAGCGGACAAACAGGGGCCGGGGCCAACGTCCTGACTTTC. This translates into CASSGQTGAGANVLTF.

V gene TRBV19 combines with J gene TRBJ1-4; D ambiguous. The CDR3 runs to 13 residues. V lost 4 bases and J lost 10, with 13 bases in between. Germline CDR1 reads LNHDA; CDR2 reads SQIVND (reference sequence). CDR3 amino acids: CASSKLLRGKLFF. The DNA for the CDR3 is TGTGCCAGTAGTAAGCTTTTGAGAGGAAAACTGTTTTTT.

V usage is TRBV19 and J usage is TRBJ2-5; D gene unclear. CDR1 and CDR2 (germline): LNHDA, SQIVND (reference sequence). The CDR3 extends over 12 amino acids. The ends were cut back, 1 base at V and 4 bases at J, with 4 bases in the middle. Written as DNA, the CDR3 is TGTGCCAGTAGTATAGGAGCAGAGACCCAGTACTTC. It specifies CASSIGAETQYF. Full variable domain (outside the CDR3, taken from reference TRBV19 and TRBJ2-5): DGGITQSPKYLFRKEGQNVTLSCEQNLNHDAMYWYRQDPGQGLRLIYYSQIVNDFQKGDIAEGYSVSREKKESFPLTVTSAQKNPTAFYLCASSIGAETQYFGPGTRLLVL.